The 12 T cell receptor beta chains below were found in one sample sequenced in a study of T cell changes during pregnancy in multiple sclerosis. Clones were read by immunoSEQ multiplex PCR, and TCRdb kept only the in-frame ones, dropping some. The sample has 25,000 to 35,000 clones; approximately 94% are singletons. This sample comprised CD8+ T cells from peripheral blood mononuclear cells, obtained before pregnancy. The receptors shown here come from a female donor with multiple sclerosis, enrolled in a pregnancy study.

V and J are TRBV29-1 and TRBJ1-2; TRBD1 matches at 9 bases. This CDR3 is built from 15 residues. The germline CDR1 and CDR2 sequences are SQVTM and ANQGSEA. Germline trimming cut 4 bases from V and 3 bases from J; bases unmatched to any gene: 9. This CDR3 is CSVADPGQGDYGYTF. The CDR3 nucleotides are TGCAGCGTTGCAGATCCGGGACAGGGAGACTATGGCTACACCTTC.

This rearrangement joins TRBV7-9 to TRBJ2-1, with D possibly matching TRBD1 (5 bases). The CDR3 has 14 residues. The germline V and J ends were trimmed by 5 bases and 7 bases, with 15 bases remaining between them. The germline gives CDR1 SEHNR, CDR2 FQNEAQ (reference sequence). CDR3 nucleotides: TGTGCCAGCAGCCCCCCTCAGGGTGGGAATGAGCAGTTCTTC. As protein: CASSPPQGGNEQFF.

The genes are TRBV7-9 and TRBJ2-1, with D tentatively TRBD2 (5 bases). The germline CDR1 and CDR2 sequences are SEHNR and FQNEAQ (reference sequence). This CDR3 spans 13 amino acids. V lost 5 bases, J lost 3 bases, and 8 bases lay in between. The CDR3 here is CASSPRDYNEQFF. The DNA of the CDR3 is TGTGCCAGCAGCCCCCGGGACTACAATGAGCAGTTCTTC.

V is TRBV5-6 and J is TRBJ2-7; D perhaps matches TRBD2 (5 bases). V lost 5 bases, J lost 2 bases, and 17 bases lay in between. The CDR3 is 15 residues long. In germline, CDR1 is SGHDT, CDR2 YYEEEE. The CDR3 protein is CASSSGGEGTYEQYF. The CDR3 DNA reads as TGTGCCAGCAGTTCAGGTGGAGAGGGAACCTACGAGCAGTACTTC. Full variable domain (rest looked up from reference TRBV5-6 and TRBJ2-7): DAGVTQSPTHLIKTRGQQVTLRCSPKSGHDTVSWYQQALGQGPQFIFQYYEEEERQRGNFPDRFSGHQFPNYSSELNVNALLLGDSALYLCASSSGGEGTYEQYFGPGTRLTVT.

This chain links TRBV2 with TRBJ1-6, with D tentatively TRBD1 (6 bases). Trimming removed 7 bases at V and 3 bases at J, with 10 bases between. The CDR3 has 14 amino acids. Germline values: CDR1 SNHLY, CDR2 FYNNEI. As DNA, the CDR3 is TGTGCCAGCACTCGACAGGACTATAATTCACCCCTCCACTTT. Amino acids: CASTRQDYNSPLHF.

This chain joins TRBV7-8 and TRBJ2-7; 9 nucleotides align to TRBD2. Germline CDR1 reads SGHVS; CDR2 reads FQNEAQ. Trimming took 1 base from V and 5 from J; bases not matched to a gene: 6. The CDR3 is made up of 15 amino acids. The CDR3 region is CASSLGGGRAHEQYF. The CDR3 DNA sequence: TGTGCCAGCAGCTTAGGTGGCGGGAGGGCCCACGAGCAGTACTTC.

The chain couples TRBV6-5 to TRBJ2-7; 11 bases are shared with TRBD1. The CDR3 is made up of 15 amino acids. Trimming cost V 2 bases and J 5 bases; bases outside gene matches: 5. Per germline, CDR1 MNHEY and CDR2 SVGAGI. CDR3 DNA sequence: TGTGCCAGCAGTTACCTACGGACAGGGGGCGACGAGCAGTACTTC. Translated, it gives CASSYLRTGGDEQYF.

This CDR3 reads CASSQSRSSYEQYF. The CDR3 DNA sequence: TGCGCCAGCAGCCAAAGTCGGAGCTCCTACGAGCAGTACTTC. The V call is TRBV4-1, the J call TRBJ2-7; D is undetermined. The germline gives CDR1 MGHRA, CDR2 YSYEKL. This CDR3 comprises 14 residues. Trimming cost V 2 bases and J 0 bases, with 8 bases left between them.

The genes are TRBV7-3 and TRBJ2-5, with 10 positions matching TRBD2. V lost 3 bases and J lost 5; bases outside the gene matches: 9. This CDR3 comprises 16 residues. Germline CDR1 SGHTA, CDR2 FQGTGA. As DNA, the CDR3 is TGTGCCAGCAGCTTGGGTAGCGGGGGGCCGGGTGAGACCCAGTACTTC. Amino acids: CASSLGSGGPGETQYF. The variable domain in full, with the rest retrieved from reference TRBV7-3 and TRBJ2-5, is GAGVSQTPSNKVTEKGKYVELRCDPISGHTALYWYRQSLGQGPEFLIYFQGTGAADDSGLPNDRFFAVRPEGSVSTLKIQRTERGDSAVYLCASSLGSGGPGETQYFGPGTRLLVL.

This chain connects TRBV6-5 to TRBJ1-5; no clear D. Germline loops: CDR1 MNHEY, CDR2 SVGAGI. The CDR3 runs 16 residues. V gave up 2 bases and J gave up 0 bases, with 11 bases separating them. The CDR3: CASSYAWRYSNQPQHF. The CDR3 region has the DNA TGTGCCAGCAGTTACGCGTGGAGATATAGCAATCAGCCCCAGCATTTT.

The chain joins TRBV10-3 to TRBJ2-5; no firm D call. V lost 0 bases to trimming and J lost 2 bases, with 13 bases between them. This CDR3 is 16 amino acids long. The germline CDR1 and CDR2 sequences are ENHRY and SYGVKD. In nucleotides, the CDR3 is TGTGCCATCAGTGAGTCCAAAGCATCCAATCAAGAGACCCAGTACTTC. This gives the protein CAISESKASNQETQYF.

Turning to this clone: Germline and junction disagree at one end, which may indicate a read error. The CDR3 reads CASSEDRGSSYEQYF. The CDR3 coding sequence is TGTGCCAGCAGCGAAGACAGGGGAAGCTCCTACGAGCAGTACTTC. The chain is built from TRBV2 and TRBJ2-7, with 8 bases lining up with TRBD1. The CDR3 contains 15 residues. Per germline, CDR1 SNHLY and CDR2 FYNNEI.